This TCR beta chain derives from a study of blood T cell repertoires in COVID-19. Study context: Collection of acute and convalescent COVID-19 samples took place in the United States, Italy and Spain.

Profiled with immunoSEQ multiplex PCR; TCRdb holds only in-frame clones, not every one. The sample lists about 39,000 clones, 75% to 90% occurring once. Germline loops: CDR1 SGHTA, CDR2 FQGNSA. V trimming: 5 bases; J trimming: 2 bases; junction bases outside the gene matches: 2. The CDR3 runs 15 residues. The chain uses TRBV7-2 and TRBJ2-1; 11 bases line up with TRBD2. The origin of this receptor is a man aged 55-75 years with acute or convalescent COVID-19. Sequenced: peripheral blood. CDR3 bases: TGTGCCAGCAGCCAACTAGCGGGGGCCTACAATGAGCAGTTCTTC. It encodes CASSQLAGAYNEQFF.